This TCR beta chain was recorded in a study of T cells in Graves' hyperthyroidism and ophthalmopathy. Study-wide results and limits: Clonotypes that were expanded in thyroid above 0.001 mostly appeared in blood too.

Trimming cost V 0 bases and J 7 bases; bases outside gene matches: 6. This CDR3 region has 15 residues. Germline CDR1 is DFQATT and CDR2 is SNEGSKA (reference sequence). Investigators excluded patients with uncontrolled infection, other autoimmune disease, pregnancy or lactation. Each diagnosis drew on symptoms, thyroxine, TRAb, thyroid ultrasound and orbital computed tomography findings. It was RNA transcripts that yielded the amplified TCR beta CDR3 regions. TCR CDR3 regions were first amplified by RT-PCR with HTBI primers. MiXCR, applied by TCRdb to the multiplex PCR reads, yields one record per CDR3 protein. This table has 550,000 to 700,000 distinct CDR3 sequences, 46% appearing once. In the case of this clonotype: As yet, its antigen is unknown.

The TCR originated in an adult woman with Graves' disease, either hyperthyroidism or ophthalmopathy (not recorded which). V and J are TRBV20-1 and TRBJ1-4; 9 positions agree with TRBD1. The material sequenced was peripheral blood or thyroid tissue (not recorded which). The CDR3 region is CSARDVTGGFEKLFF. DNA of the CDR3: TGCAGTGCTAGAGATGTAACAGGGGGCTTTGAAAAACTGTTTTTT.